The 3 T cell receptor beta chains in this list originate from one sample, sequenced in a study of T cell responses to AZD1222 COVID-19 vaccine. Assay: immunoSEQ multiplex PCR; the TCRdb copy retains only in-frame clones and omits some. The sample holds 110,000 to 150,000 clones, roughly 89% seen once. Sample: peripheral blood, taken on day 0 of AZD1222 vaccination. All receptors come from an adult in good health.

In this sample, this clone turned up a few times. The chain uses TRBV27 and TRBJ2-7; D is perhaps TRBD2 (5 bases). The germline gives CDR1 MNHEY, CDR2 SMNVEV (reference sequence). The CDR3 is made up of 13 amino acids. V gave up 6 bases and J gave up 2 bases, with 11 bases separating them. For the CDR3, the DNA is TGTGCCAGCAGGAAAACCGGGGCCTACGAGCAGTACTTC. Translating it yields CASRKTGAYEQYF.

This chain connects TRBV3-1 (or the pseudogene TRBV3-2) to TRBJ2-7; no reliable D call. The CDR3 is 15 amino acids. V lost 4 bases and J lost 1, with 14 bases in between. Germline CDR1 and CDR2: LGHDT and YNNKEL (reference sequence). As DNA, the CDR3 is TGTGCCAGCAGCCCCGGGTCCTCCTTATCCTACGAGCAGTACTTC. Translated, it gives CASSPGSSLSYEQYF.

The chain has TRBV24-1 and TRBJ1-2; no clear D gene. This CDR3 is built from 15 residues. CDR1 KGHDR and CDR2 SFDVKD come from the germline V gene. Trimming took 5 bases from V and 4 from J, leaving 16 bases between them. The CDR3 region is CATSGPQGGSYGYTF. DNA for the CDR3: TGTGCCACCAGTGGCCCACAAGGAGGAAGCTATGGCTACACCTTC.